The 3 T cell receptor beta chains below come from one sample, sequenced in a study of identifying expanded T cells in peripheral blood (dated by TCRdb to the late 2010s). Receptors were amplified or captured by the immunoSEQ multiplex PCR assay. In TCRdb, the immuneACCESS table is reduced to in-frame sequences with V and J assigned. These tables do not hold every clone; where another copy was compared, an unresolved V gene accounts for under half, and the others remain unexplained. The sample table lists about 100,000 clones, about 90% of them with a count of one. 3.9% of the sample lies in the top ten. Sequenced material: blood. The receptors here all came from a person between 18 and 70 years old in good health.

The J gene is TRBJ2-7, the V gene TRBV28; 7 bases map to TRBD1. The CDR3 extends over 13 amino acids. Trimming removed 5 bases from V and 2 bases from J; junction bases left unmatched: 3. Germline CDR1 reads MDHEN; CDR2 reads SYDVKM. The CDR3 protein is CASSRQGPYEQYF. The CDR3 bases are TGTGCCAGCAGTCGACAGGGCCCCTACGAGCAGTACTTC.

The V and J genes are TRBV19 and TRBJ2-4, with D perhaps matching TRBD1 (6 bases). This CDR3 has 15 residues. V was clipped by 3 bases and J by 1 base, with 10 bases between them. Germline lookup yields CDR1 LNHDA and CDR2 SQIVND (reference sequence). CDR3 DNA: TGTGCCAGTAGTATTATAAGGGGGGCCAAAAACATTCAGTACTTC. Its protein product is CASSIIRGAKNIQYF.

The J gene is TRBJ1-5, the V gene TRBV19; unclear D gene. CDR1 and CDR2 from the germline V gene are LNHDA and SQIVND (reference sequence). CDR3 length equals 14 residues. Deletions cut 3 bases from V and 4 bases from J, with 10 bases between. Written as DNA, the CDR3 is TGTGCCAGTAGTATTTCTAGGGTAAATCAGCCCCAGCATTTT. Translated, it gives CASSISRVNQPQHF.